This T cell receptor beta chain was sequenced during a study of early T cells in non-severe SARS-CoV-2 infection. About the study: Sequencing input comprised bulk RNA from unsorted whole blood; chain pairing was not available. The study's findings and limits: VDJdb matching, biased toward anti-spike CD8 responses, missed private and CD4 specificities.

The V gene's germline CDR1 is SGHTA and CDR2 FQGNSA. Losses at the gene ends were 6 bases for V and 7 bases for J; bases not matched to a gene: 9. CDR3 size: 13 residues. There are a few counts of this clonotype. What it binds is not known. Unique molecular identifiers were attached to individual cDNA molecules. Using its own MiXCR run on the 5' RACE reads, TCRdb lists one record per CDR3 protein. The sample lists 55,000 or so distinct CDR3 sequences, around 6.6% occurring once. The sequence was collected from an adult who was a healthcare worker with PCR-confirmed SARS-CoV-2 infection or an uninfected control (not recorded which). The chain employs TRBV7-2 and TRBJ2-7; 7 bases align to TRBD1. Source: whole blood, taken at baseline. Here the CDR3 DNA reads TGTGCCAGCAGGGGACCGGGACAGTCGGAGCAGTACTTC. It translates to CASRGPGQSEQYF. Complete variable domain (other parts from reference TRBV7-2 and TRBJ2-7): GAGVSQSPSNKVTEKGKDVELRCDPISGHTALYWYRQSLGQGLEFLIYFQGNSAPDKSGLPSDRFSAERTGGSVSTLTIQRTQQEDSAVYLCASRGPGQSEQYFGPGTRLTVT.